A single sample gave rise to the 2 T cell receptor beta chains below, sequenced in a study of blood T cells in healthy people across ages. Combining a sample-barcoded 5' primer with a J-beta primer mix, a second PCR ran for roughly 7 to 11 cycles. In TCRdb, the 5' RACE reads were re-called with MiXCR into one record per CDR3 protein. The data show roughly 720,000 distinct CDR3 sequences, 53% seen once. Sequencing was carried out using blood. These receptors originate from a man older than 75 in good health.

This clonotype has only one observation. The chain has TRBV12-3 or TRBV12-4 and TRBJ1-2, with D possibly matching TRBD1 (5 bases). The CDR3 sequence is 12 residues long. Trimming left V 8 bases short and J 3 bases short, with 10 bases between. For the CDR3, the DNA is TGTGCCAGCGGGGGAAATGACTATGGCTACACCTTC. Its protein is CASGGNDYGYTF.

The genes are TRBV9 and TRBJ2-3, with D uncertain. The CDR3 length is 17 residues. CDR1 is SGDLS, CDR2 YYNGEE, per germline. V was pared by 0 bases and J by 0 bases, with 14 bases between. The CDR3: CASSVAAGLHSTDTQYF. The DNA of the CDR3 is TGTGCCAGCAGCGTAGCGGCAGGCCTTCATAGCACAGATACGCAGTATTTT.